This T cell receptor (beta chain) derives from a study of regulatory T cells in long-lasting Graves disease. Germline V gene data show CDR1 as LNHNV and CDR2 as YYDKDF (reference sequence). This CDR3 spans 13 amino acids. V was clipped by 6 bases and J by 4 bases, with 12 bases between them. Documented time point: persistent/refractory GD, antithyroid drugs over 5 years with positive TRAb. Preparation of the TCR library used RNA extracted from PBMCs. This clonotype was observed a few times. Building the TCR beta libraries relied on iRepertoire HTBI primers, and CDR3 regions underwent Arm-PCR. Study processing details: Identified across the samples were over 50 TRBV segments and over 11 TRBJ segments. TCRdb itself ran the multiplex PCR reads through MiXCR, one entry per CDR3 protein. The authors' filters were not applied to this entry. This sample has 250,000 to 300,000 distinct CDR3 sequences, with 22% found just once.

The sequencing here drew on peripheral blood mononuclear cells (PBMCs), taken when the disease was refractory, from a patient treated with antithyroid drugs. The source is a female donor with Graves disease. This chain uses TRBV15 with TRBJ1-1; no clear D. The CDR3: CATREPGFTEAFF. In nucleotides, the CDR3 is TGTGCCACCAGGGAGCCAGGTTTCACTGAAGCTTTCTTT.